The rows below give T cell receptor beta chains drawn from one sample of a study of cytomegalovirus exposure and HLA in healthy donors. Libraries were prepared by immunoSEQ multiplex PCR; TCRdb keeps only in-frame clonotypes and omits some of them. The data contain roughly 120,000 clones, around 73% of them singletons. Sequenced input: PBMCs. All receptors come from a man between 35 and 55 years old in good health and CMV-seronegative. CDR3s include the opening cysteine and the closing phenylalanine or tryptophan. Fields, in order: clone size, V gene, D gene, J gene, CDR3 protein, CDR3 DNA. D genes are given only for firm matches. The listing skips clone size in some rows; elsewhere it reads once, few, many or a size class.

abundance: NA; v_gene: TRBV4-3; d_gene: NA; j_gene: TRBJ1-1; CDR3aa: CASSQPNTEAFF; CDR3nt: TGCGCCAGCAGCCAACCAAACACTGAAGCTTTCTTT
abundance: NA; v_gene: TRBV27; d_gene: TRBD1; j_gene: TRBJ1-1; CDR3aa: CASSLGSRGPGRGTEAFF; CDR3nt: TGTGCCAGCAGTTTAGGAAGTAGGGGGCCCGGGCGTGGCACTGAAGCTTTCTTT
abundance: NA; v_gene: TRBV7-2; d_gene: TRBD1; j_gene: TRBJ2-5; CDR3aa: CASSKDREETQYF; CDR3nt: TGTGCCAGCAGCAAGGACAGGGAAGAGACCCAGTACTTC
abundance: NA; v_gene: TRBV10-3; d_gene: TRBD1; j_gene: TRBJ2-7; CDR3aa: CAISLDRGEQYF; CDR3nt: TGTGCCATCAGCCTGGACAGGGGCGAGCAGTACTTC
abundance: NA; v_gene: TRBV4-1; d_gene: NA; j_gene: TRBJ1-2; CDR3aa: CASSQVLTALYGYTF; CDR3nt: TGCGCCAGCAGCCAGGTCCTGACAGCCCTCTATGGCTACACCTTC
abundance: NA; v_gene: TRBV27; d_gene: NA; j_gene: TRBJ2-7; CDR3aa: CASSLSFHASYEQYF; CDR3nt: TGTGCCAGCAGTTTATCATTTCACGCTAGCTACGAGCAGTACTTC
abundance: NA; v_gene: TRBV5-5; d_gene: TRBD2; j_gene: TRBJ2-3; CDR3aa: CASSLILAGGQDTQYF; CDR3nt: TGTGCCAGCAGCTTGATCCTAGCGGGGGGCCAAGATACGCAGTATTTT
abundance: NA; v_gene: TRBV25-1; d_gene: TRBD1; j_gene: TRBJ1-1; CDR3aa: CASRGGGTGQAFF; CDR3nt: TGTGCCAGCAGGGGCGGGGGGACAGGGCAAGCTTTCTTT
abundance: NA; v_gene: TRBV5-4; d_gene: TRBD1; j_gene: TRBJ1-4; CDR3aa: CASSFGPDRGNEKLFF; CDR3nt: TGTGCCAGCAGCTTCGGGCCCGACAGGGGTAATGAAAAACTGTTTTTT
abundance: few; v_gene: TRBV2; d_gene: TRBD2; j_gene: TRBJ2-1; CDR3aa: CASTYDGGNEQFF; CDR3nt: TGTGCCAGCACCTACGACGGGGGGAATGAGCAGTTCTTC
abundance: NA; v_gene: TRBV10-3; d_gene: NA; j_gene: TRBJ1-2; CDR3aa: CAISESPSRVMGYGYTF; CDR3nt: TGTGCCATCAGTGAGTCGCCGTCCAGGGTGATGGGATATGGCTACACCTTC
abundance: medium-sized; v_gene: TRBV27; d_gene: NA; j_gene: TRBJ1-1; CDR3aa: CASSLFEGINTEAFF; CDR3nt: TGTGCCAGCAGTTTATTCGAGGGAATCAACACTGAAGCTTTCTTT
abundance: NA; v_gene: TRBV18; d_gene: NA; j_gene: TRBJ2-3; CDR3aa: CASSPTGLRTDTQYF; CDR3nt: TGTGCCAGCTCACCTACAGGGCTCCGGACAGATACGCAGTATTTT
abundance: few; v_gene: TRBV7-9; d_gene: TRBD1; j_gene: TRBJ2-7; CDR3aa: CSSSNRDRGLTYEQYF; CDR3nt: TGTTCCAGCAGCAACCGGGACAGGGGGTTGACCTACGAGCAGTACTTC
abundance: NA; v_gene: TRBV6-1; d_gene: TRBD1; j_gene: TRBJ1-1; CDR3aa: CASSEALLRLRGRGAFF; CDR3nt: TGTGCCAGCAGTGAAGCGCTCCTGCGGCTCAGGGGGCGAGGGGCTTTCTTT
abundance: NA; v_gene: TRBV28; d_gene: NA; j_gene: TRBJ1-2; CDR3aa: CASSNPLGTANYGYTF; CDR3nt: TGTGCCAGCAGTAACCCGCTGGGGACTGCTAACTATGGCTACACCTTC
abundance: NA; v_gene: TRBV13; d_gene: NA; j_gene: TRBJ2-7; CDR3aa: CASSPSEFGAPAYYEQYF; CDR3nt: TGTGCCAGCAGCCCCTCTGAGTTTGGGGCGCCGGCCTACTACGAGCAGTACTTC